A selection of T cell receptor beta chains follows, all from one sample in a study of cytomegalovirus exposure and HLA in healthy donors. The protocol was immunoSEQ multiplex PCR, while the TCRdb copy is restricted to in-frame clones and leaves out a portion. The sample has roughly 140,000 clones, over 60% seen once. Material: PBMCs. These receptors all come from a man aged 35-49 years in good health and CMV-seropositive. The CDR3 runs from the conserved cysteine through the conserved F or W. D genes are given only for firm matches. Clone size, where shown, is once, few, many, or a class for clones that have expanded.

size | J | V | D | CDR3 | DNA
- | TRBJ2-7 | TRBV30 | - | CAWSRQDKGEQYF | TGTGCCTGGAGTCGGCAGGACAAGGGCGAGCAGTACTTC
- | TRBJ2-2 | TRBV27 | TRBD1 | CASSHRGPPPGELFF | TGTGCCAGCAGCCACAGGGGTCCTCCGCCCGGGGAGCTGTTTTTT
few | TRBJ1-4 | TRBV7-2 | - | CASSLGRGWKEEKLFF | TGTGCCAGCAGCTTAGGGAGGGGATGGAAGGAAGAAAAACTGTTTTTT
once | TRBJ1-2 | TRBV5-6 | - | CASSPDILEGYTF | TGTGCCAGCAGCCCTGACATCCTGGAAGGCTACACCTTC
- | TRBJ2-1 | TRBV6-6 | TRBD2 | CASSGASGAYNEQFF | TGTGCCAGCAGTGGAGCTAGCGGGGCCTACAATGAGCAGTTCTTC
- | TRBJ2-7 | TRBV15 | TRBD2 | CATRPGTSGYEQYF | TGTGCCACCAGGCCGGGTACTAGCGGCTACGAGCAGTACTTC
- | TRBJ1-2 | TRBV27 | - | CASSLDRRNYGYTF | TGTGCCAGCAGTTTAGACAGAAGAAACTATGGCTACACCTTC
- | TRBJ2-1 | TRBV18 | - | CASSPPAGGSNEQFF | TGTGCCAGCTCACCACCGGCAGGAGGTAGCAATGAGCAGTTCTTC
- | TRBJ2-3 | TRBV6-6 | TRBD2 | CASSLGQGGADTQYF | TGTGCCAGCAGTTTAGGGCAGGGAGGGGCAGATACGCAGTATTTT
- | TRBJ2-1 | TRBV27 | - | CASKTSNNEQFF | TGTGCCAGCAAAACTAGCAACAATGAGCAGTTCTTC
- | TRBJ2-7 | TRBV5-1 | TRBD1 | CASSLATGAREQYF | TGCGCCAGCAGCTTGGCTACAGGGGCACGCGAGCAGTACTTC
- | TRBJ2-7 | TRBV7-3 | TRBD1 | CASSLDREPYEQYF | TGTGCCAGCAGCCTCGACAGGGAGCCGTACGAGCAGTACTTC
- | TRBJ2-7 | TRBV21-1 | - | CASSKGGQGKSGVKYF | TGTGCCAGCAGCAAAGGCGGACAGGGGAAGTCTGGAGTGAAGTACTTC
- | TRBJ2-2 | TRBV28 | TRBD1 | CASSYRTGENTGELFF | TGTGCCAGCTCCTATCGGACAGGGGAGAACACCGGGGAGCTGTTTTTT
- | TRBJ2-7 | TRBV28 | TRBD1 | CASSLLGHRGLSYEQYF | TGTGCCAGCAGTTTACTAGGGCACAGGGGGCTTTCCTACGAGCAGTACTTC
few | TRBJ2-5 | TRBV6-6 | - | CASSFSRSGLETQYF | TGTGCCAGCAGTTTTTCCCGAAGCGGGTTAGAGACCCAGTACTTC
- | TRBJ2-3 | TRBV6-6 | TRBD1 | CASSPTGGITDTQYF | TGTGCCAGCAGTCCTACAGGGGGCATCACAGATACGCAGTATTTT
- | TRBJ2-7 | TRBV10-2 | TRBD2 | CASSEAGGYEQYF | TGCGCCAGCAGTGAAGCGGGAGGGTACGAGCAGTACTTC
- | TRBJ1-2 | TRBV5-1 | - | CASSYFDRRYGYTF | TGCGCCAGCAGCTACTTCGACAGGCGATATGGCTACACCTTC
- | TRBJ1-6 | TRBV4-3 | - | CASSPDGHRDNSPLHF | TGCGCCAGCAGCCCCGACGGGCACAGGGATAATTCACCCCTCCACTTT
- | TRBJ1-5 | TRBV7-9 | - | CASSRGQNSNQPQHF | TGTGCCAGCAGCCGTGGACAGAATAGCAATCAGCCCCAGCATTTT
- | TRBJ2-7 | TRBV9 | - | CASSGSRAGWDEQYF | TGTGCCAGCAGCGGGTCTCGTGCAGGGTGGGACGAGCAGTACTTC
- | TRBJ1-4 | TRBV6-5 | - | CASSYSTLASEKLFF | TGTGCCAGCAGTTACTCGACCCTAGCAAGTGAAAAACTGTTTTTT
- | TRBJ2-7 | TRBV30 | TRBD1 | CAWSVPGQGLYEQYF | TGTGCCTGGAGTGTTCCAGGACAGGGGCTATACGAGCAGTACTTC
- | TRBJ1-5 | TRBV7-9 | - | CASSLAGQANQPQHF | TGTGCCAGCAGCTTAGCTGGCCAGGCGAATCAGCCCCAGCATTTT
- | TRBJ2-7 | TRBV7-2 | - | CASSHSGTLNYEQYF | TGTGCCAGCAGCCATAGCGGAACCCTTAACTACGAGCAGTACTTC
- | TRBJ2-1 | TRBV7-3 | - | CASKVGTGNNEQFF | TGTGCGAGCAAGGTCGGCACAGGGAACAATGAGCAGTTCTTC
- | TRBJ1-2 | TRBV29-1 | - | CSVGQGSCTF | -
- | TRBJ2-1 | TRBV27 | TRBD1 | CASSSTTGGINNEQFF | TGTGCCAGCAGTTCCACGACAGGGGGAATCAACAATGAGCAGTTCTTC
- | TRBJ1-4 | TRBV27 | - | CASSLQAGGELKKLFF | TGTGCCAGCAGTTTACAGGCGGGGGGGGAGTTGAAAAAACTGTTTTTT
- | TRBJ2-1 | TRBV7-9 | - | CASGRGRLGAYEQFF | TGTGCCAGCGGAAGGGGTAGGCTAGGGGCCTATGAGCAGTTCTTC
- | TRBJ2-2 | TRBV21-1 | - | CASSWLRVVSPGELFF | TGTGCCAGCAGCTGGTTGAGGGTTGTGTCACCCGGGGAGCTGTTTTTT
- | TRBJ1-5 | TRBV5-1 | - | CASSLGAGRNQPQHF | TGCGCCAGCAGCTTGGGGGCAGGGCGAAATCAGCCCCAGCATTTT
- | TRBJ1-5 | TRBV7-2 | - | CASSLWAQGNQPQHF | TGTGCCAGCAGCTTATGGGCTCAGGGCAATCAGCCCCAGCATTTT
- | TRBJ2-1 | TRBV29-1 | - | CSVEVRVNEQFF | TGCAGCGTTGAAGTTAGAGTCAATGAGCAGTTCTTC
- | TRBJ1-1 | TRBV2 | TRBD1 | CASRILDGQEKPPERF | TGTGCCAGCAGAATACTAGACGGACAGGAGAAGCCGCCCGAGAGGTTT
once | TRBJ1-6 | TRBV2 | - | CASNGHPNSPLHF | TGTGCCAGCAATGGACACCCTAATTCACCCCTCCACTTT
- | TRBJ1-3 | TRBV7-6 | TRBD1 | CASSLRQGVSSGNTIYF | TGTGCCAGCAGCTTGCGACAGGGCGTAAGCTCTGGAAACACCATATATTTT
- | TRBJ1-2 | TRBV5-4 | - | CASSLGGAGYTF | TGTGCCAGCAGCTTGGGAGGCGCGGGCTACACCTTC
- | TRBJ1-5 | TRBV2 | - | CASSEPSGEYSNQPQHF | TGTGCCAGCAGTGAACCTTCAGGGGAATATAGCAATCAGCCCCAGCATTTT
- | TRBJ2-5 | TRBV2 | TRBD1 | CASSRLRDRGRETQYF | TGTGCCAGCAGTCGCCTCCGGGACAGGGGACGAGAGACCCAGTACTTC
- | TRBJ1-5 | TRBV28 | TRBD1 | CASSPLGQGGGNQPQHF | TGTGCCAGCAGTCCCCTGGGACAGGGCGGCGGCAATCAGCCCCAGCATTTT
- | TRBJ2-7 | TRBV27 | TRBD2 | CASSFRSGSPHEQYF | TGTGCCAGCAGTTTTAGGAGCGGGAGTCCCCACGAGCAGTACTTC
- | TRBJ2-7 | TRBV6-5 | - | CASSYSGRVVTEQYF | TGTGCCAGCAGTTACTCGGGCAGGGTAGTAACCGAGCAGTACTTC
- | TRBJ2-3 | TRBV28 | TRBD2 | CASRRVASGSVGTQYF | TGTGCCAGCAGGCGGGTTGCTAGCGGGAGTGTGGGAACGCAGTATTTT
- | TRBJ2-7 | TRBV5-8 | - | CASSPRPGRSHYEQYF | TGTGCCAGCAGCCCTCGACCGGGGAGGTCACATTACGAGCAGTACTTC
- | TRBJ2-5 | TRBV18 | TRBD1 | CASSRTGTETQYF | TGTGCCAGCTCACGGACAGGGACCGAGACCCAGTACTTC
once | TRBJ2-1 | TRBV4-1 | TRBD2 | CASRIAGGPLNEQFF | TGCGCCAGCAGAATAGCGGGAGGGCCATTGAATGAGCAGTTCTTC